This T cell receptor (beta chain) was profiled in a study of T cells in women clearing cervical HPV infection. Across the study: Cases' blood sampling followed lesion detection by median approximately 150 days (90 to 200).

Using immunoSEQ multiplex PCR, the repertoire was profiled, and TCRdb retains in-frame clones only, with some absent. This sample's table reports about 37,000 clones. With 2 bases removed from V and 1 base from J, the gap between germline ends came to 10 bases. The germline V gene encodes CDR1 SGHRS and CDR2 YFSETQ. CDR3 size: 14 residues. Concerning this clone itself: The read ends 3 residues before the CDR3 terminus; that terminus is restored from the germline J gene.

Sequences were obtained from blood buffy coat. This chain links TRBV5-1 with TRBJ2-7; D ambiguous. This sequence was found in a woman aged 18-70 years with a cervical HPV16 infection that either progressed to CIN3+ or cleared (not recorded which). The CDR3 sequence: CASSFDTLSYEQYF. CDR3 bases read: TGCGCCAGCAGCTTTGACACTCTTTCCTACGAG.